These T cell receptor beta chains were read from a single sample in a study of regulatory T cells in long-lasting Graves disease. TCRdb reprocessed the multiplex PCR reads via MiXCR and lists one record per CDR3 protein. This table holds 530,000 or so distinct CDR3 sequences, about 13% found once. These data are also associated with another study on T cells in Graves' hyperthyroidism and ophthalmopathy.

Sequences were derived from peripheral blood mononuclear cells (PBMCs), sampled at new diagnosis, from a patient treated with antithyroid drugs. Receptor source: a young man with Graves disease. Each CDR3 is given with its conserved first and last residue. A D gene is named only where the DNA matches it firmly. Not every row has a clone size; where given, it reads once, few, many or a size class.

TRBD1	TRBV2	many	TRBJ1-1	CASRWTGRQNTEAFF	TGTGCCAGCAGGTGGACAGGGAGACAAAACACTGAAGCTTTCTTT
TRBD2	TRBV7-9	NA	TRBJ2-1	CASSRKLAGNGEQFF	TGTGCCAGCAGTCGAAAACTAGCGGGAAACGGGGAGCAGTTCTTC
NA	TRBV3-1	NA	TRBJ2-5	CASSPARVAQETQYF	TGTGCCAGCAGCCCAGCCAGAGTAGCCCAAGAGACCCAGTACTTC
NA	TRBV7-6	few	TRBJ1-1	CASSSRGGRSTEAFF	TGTGCCAGCAGCTCCCGCGGGGGGCGGTCCACTGAAGCTTTCTTT
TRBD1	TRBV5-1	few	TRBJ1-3	CASSFTGASSGNTIYF	TGCGCCAGCAGCTTCACAGGGGCCTCATCGGGAAACACCATATATTTT
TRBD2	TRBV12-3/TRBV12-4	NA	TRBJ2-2	CASTLGRLSGSFPGELFF	TGTGCCAGCACCTTGGGGCGTCTTAGCGGGAGTTTCCCCGGGGAGCTGTTTTTT
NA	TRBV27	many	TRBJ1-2	CASSLSSLVPDYGYTF	TGTGCCAGCAGTTTATCGAGTCTCGTCCCAGACTATGGCTACACCTTC
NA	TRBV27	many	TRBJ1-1	CASSFPGHQNTEAFF	TGTGCCAGCAGTTTTCCGGGACACCAGAACACTGAAGCTTTCTTT
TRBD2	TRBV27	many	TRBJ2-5	CASKTLGTSGSETQYF	TGTGCCAGCAAGACCCTCGGGACTAGCGGGAGCGAGACCCAGTACTTC
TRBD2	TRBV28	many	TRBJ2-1	CASSESGPGGEQFF	TGTGCCAGCAGTGAGAGCGGCCCCGGGGGGGAGCAGTTCTTC
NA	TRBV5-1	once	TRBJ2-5	CASSSRLGFGETQYF	TGCGCCAGCAGCTCCCGATTGGGTTTTGGAGAGACCCAGTACTTC
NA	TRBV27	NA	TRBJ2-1	CASSRRETYYNEQFF	TGTGCCAGCAGCCGACGGGAGACTTACTACAATGAGCAGTTCTTC
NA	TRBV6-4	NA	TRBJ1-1	CASSGEAGSNTEAFF	TGTGCCAGCAGTGGGGAAGCAGGGTCGAACACTGAAGCTTTCTTT
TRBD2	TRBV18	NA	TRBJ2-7	CASSPTAGVSEQYF	TGTGCCAGCTCACCTACCGCGGGGGTATCCGAGCAGTACTTC
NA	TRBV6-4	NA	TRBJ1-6	CASSDTPDSPLHF	TGTGCCAGCAGTGACACCCCAGATTCACCCCTCCACTTT